Following are 17 T cell receptor beta chains from one sample sequenced in a study of CD8+ T cells in alopecia areata (dated by TCRdb to between 2018 and 2020). The method was the immunoSEQ multiplex PCR assay. For TCR sequencing, RNA was extracted from every sample and reverse transcribed into cDNA to serve as template. This immuneACCESS table, as held by TCRdb, lists in-frame sequences with V and J called but not all clones. Of the missing ones, under half trace to an unresolved V gene in checked studies; the others have no known cause. The sample has roughly 100,000 clones on record, 55% of them singletons. 8% to 10% of the sample lies in the top ten. The sample comprised CD4+ T cells sorted from blood. These receptors came from a human donor in good health.

On this clone itself: This CDR3 is also generated by other DNA sequences in the sample. The rearrangement joins TRBV6-1 to TRBJ2-6, with TRBD1 as a possible D gene (5 bases). Trimming removed 0 bases from V and 3 bases from J, with 9 bases in between. The germline gives CDR1 MNHNS, CDR2 SASEGT. The length of the CDR3 is 16 residues. CDR3 in DNA: TGTGCCAGCAGTGAAGCCCAGGGTCGTGGGGCCAACGTCCTGACTTTC. It is translated as CASSEAQGRGANVLTF.

V usage is TRBV19 and J usage is TRBJ2-3, with D perhaps TRBD1 (5 bases). The CDR3 loop spans 10 amino acids. Germline V gene sequence: CDR1 LNHDA, CDR2 SQIVND (reference sequence). Trimming cost V 10 bases and J 11 bases, with 13 bases left between them. In DNA, the CDR3 is TGTGCCACCGCCCAGGGCGGGCAGTATTTT. It codes for CATAQGGQYF.

The rearrangement links TRBV10-3 to TRBJ1-6; 10 bases agree with TRBD1. With V trimmed by 10 bases and J by 12 bases, 12 bases remained unmatched. This CDR3 region has 14 residues. Germline assignment: CDR1 ENHRY and CDR2 SYGVKD. CDR3 region: CASSWDRGDKPLHF. The CDR3 bases are TGTGCCAGCAGCTGGGACAGGGGTGATAAACCCCTCCACTTT.

This clone was seen more than once but under ten times. The chain couples TRBV21-1 to TRBJ2-6; the table calls TRBD1, which could not be checked here. TRBV21-1 is reported as a pseudogene. The length of the CDR3 is 17 residues. The CDR3 DNA reads TGTGCCAGCAGCGCCGGAGAACAGGGCTCTGGGGCCAACGTCCTGACTTTC. Translating gives CASSAGEQGSGANVLTF.

The V and J genes are TRBV30 and TRBJ2-2, with 11 positions matching TRBD2. In germline, CDR1 is GTSNPN, CDR2 SVGIG (reference sequence). The trim removed 7 bases at V and 8 bases at J, leaving 6 bases unmatched. The CDR3 length is 13 residues. The CDR3 region is CALTSGVAGELFF. The CDR3 coding sequence is TGTGCCTTGACTAGCGGGGTTGCAGGGGAGCTGTTTTTT.

The chain employs TRBV5-1 and TRBJ2-1, with 7 bases lining up with TRBD2. The CDR3 is 15 residues long. Losses at the gene ends were 3 bases for V and 4 bases for J; bases not matched to a gene: 7. Germline loops: CDR1 SGHRS, CDR2 YFSETQ. CDR3 residues: CASSSGGSLYNEQFF. The CDR3 nucleotides are TGCGCCAGCAGCTCCGGGGGGTCCCTATACAATGAGCAGTTCTTC.

The V call is TRBV6-6, the J call TRBJ2-7; 10 bases fit TRBD1. V was clipped by 6 bases and J by 0 bases; unmatched bases: 2. CDR3 length: 14 residues. The germline gives CDR1 MNHNY, CDR2 SVGAGI (reference sequence). CDR3 DNA: TGTGCCAGCAGACGGGACAGGGGCTCCTACGAGCAGTACTTC. It yields the protein CASRRDRGSYEQYF.

Only a few counts were recorded for this clone. The J gene is TRBJ1-1, the V gene TRBV7-8; TRBD1 matches 7 bases. The germline CDR1 and CDR2 sequences are SGHVS and FQNEAQ. Trimming removed 8 bases from V and 4 bases from J; junction bases left unmatched: 7. The CDR3 loop spans 13 amino acids. The CDR3 nucleotides are TGTGCCAGCTTGAGACAGGGTGGCACTGAAGCTTTCTTT. Amino acid sequence: CASLRQGGTEAFF.

This chain joins TRBV25-1 and TRBJ2-2; 9 positions match TRBD1. Germline V gene data show CDR1 as MGHDK and CDR2 as SYGVNS. The CDR3 extends over 18 amino acids. V was pared by 6 bases and J by 1 base, with 12 bases of the junction left unmatched. Written as DNA, the CDR3 is TGTGCCAGCAGCCAACCCCTTGGGGGACAGGGGAACACCGGGGAGCTGTTTTTT. It yields the protein CASSQPLGGQGNTGELFF.

Details on this clone: In the same sample, other DNA sequences code for this CDR3. The chain carries TRBV25-1 and TRBJ1-2; the match to TRBD1 covers 8 bases. The CDR3 is made up of 12 amino acids. With 2 bases clipped from V and 7 bases from J, the junction kept 0 bases outside the gene matches. Germline V gives CDR1 MGHDK, CDR2 SYGVNS. The CDR3 DNA is TGTGCCAGCAGTGAAGACAGGGGTGGCTACACCTTC. This sequence encodes CASSEDRGGYTF.

This clone was counted between two and nine times. The V and J genes are TRBV25-1 and TRBJ2-1; 11 bases fit TRBD2. The CDR3 runs to 17 residues. J lost 10 bases, V lost 3 bases, and 14 bases had no gene match. Per germline, CDR1 MGHDK and CDR2 SYGVNS. The CDR3 region has the DNA TGTGCCAGCAGTGAGGGCTCGGCTAGCGGGGGGCCGGGGGAGCAGTTCTTC. It specifies CASSEGSASGGPGEQFF.

The chain recombines TRBV29-1 with TRBJ1-1; D not resolved. The V end lost 1 base, the J end lost 1 base, and 10 bases lay between the germline ends. This CDR3 has 14 residues. CDR1 is SQVTM and CDR2 is ANQGSEA in the germline V gene. This CDR3 reads CSVEGRVTNTEAFF. The CDR3 nucleotides are TGCAGCGTTGAAGGAAGGGTTACGAACACTGAAGCTTTCTTT.

This chain connects TRBV6-1 to TRBJ2-5; tentative D call: TRBD2 (7 bases). Germline V CDR1 and CDR2: MNHNS, SASEGT. V dropped 6 bases and J dropped 4 bases, with 15 bases sitting between them. There are 14 residues in the CDR3. The CDR3 sequence is CASRDGGRGETQYF. The CDR3 DNA reads TGTGCCAGCAGAGACGGGGGGCGCGGAGAGACCCAGTACTTC.

The chain recombines TRBV18 with TRBJ2-7; 9 positions match TRBD2. Germline CDR1 reads KGHSH; CDR2 reads LQKENI. V was clipped by 6 bases and J by 6 bases; unmatched bases: 9. CDR3 size: 14 residues. As DNA, the CDR3 is TGTGCCAGCTCGCCTAGGACTAGCGAGGCCGAGCAGTACTTC. Amino acid sequence: CASSPRTSEAEQYF.

The V call is TRBV25-1, the J call TRBJ2-3; 15 bases align to TRBD2. V dropped 2 bases and J dropped 15; count of bases not matched to a gene: 6. The CDR3 extends over 14 amino acids. Germline CDR1 is MGHDK and CDR2 is SYGVNS. CDR3: CASSEAGLAGGLYF. Here the CDR3 DNA reads TGTGCCAGCAGTGAAGCGGGACTAGCGGGGGGCCTTTATTTT.

This clone was seen a few times. The chain joins TRBV29-1 to TRBJ1-2; possible D gene TRBD1, 5 bases. V lost 4 bases and J 4 bases, leaving 13 bases between the germline ends. CDR1 and CDR2 from the germline V gene are SQVTM and ANQGSEA. CDR3 length equals 13 residues. This CDR3 is CSVGQIHGYGYTF. The DNA for the CDR3 is TGCAGCGTTGGACAGATCCATGGCTATGGCTACACCTTC.

V is TRBV5-6 and J is TRBJ1-2; TRBD1 matches at 7 bases. The trim removed 3 bases at V and 0 bases at J, leaving 5 bases unmatched. CDR1 and CDR2 from the germline V gene are SGHDT and YYEEEE. The CDR3 is 15 residues long. CDR3 sequence: CASSYGQEANYGYTF. The CDR3 DNA reads TGTGCCAGCAGCTATGGACAGGAGGCTAACTATGGCTACACCTTC.